The entry below gives a single TCR beta chain sequence along with its context. Its antigen is unidentified. The sample belongs to a study of Tregs in tolerant kidney transplant recipients. Trimming took 5 bases from V and 1 from J, leaving 8 bases between them. In germline, CDR1 is SGHAT, CDR2 FQNNGV. The CDR3 totals 14 residues. The study, taken as a whole, reports: Validation in larger populations is needed because few patients were studied.

Only in-frame clones appear in the TCRdb table, and some are missing; sequencing was by immunoSEQ multiplex PCR. The repertoire holds approximately 8,700 clones, about half seen once, with 5.4% in the top ten. The sequenced sample was CD4+ T cells from blood cultured with allogeneic cells. The source is a human donor in good health. The chain couples TRBV11-2 to TRBJ2-2; D not resolved. CDR3 in amino acids: CASSRAWNTGELFF. CDR3 nucleotides: TGTGCCAGCAGCCGGGCTTGGAACACCGGGGAGCTGTTTTTT.